This is a list of T cell receptor beta chains from one sample in a study of low-dose radiotherapy and immunotherapy resistance in tumors. Each CDR3 protein is one row after TCRdb ran MiXCR on the reads. The data show around 65,000 distinct CDR3 sequences, 26% seen once. The sample was PBMCs, taken before treatment. The receptors stem from a male donor with rectosigmoid adenocarcinoma. Both conserved end residues are part of each CDR3. Each record gives: J gene, D gene, V gene, clone size, CDR3 DNA, CDR3 protein. D genes are given only for firm matches. Clone size, where shown, is once, few, many, or a class for clones that have expanded.

J gene: TRBJ1-4; D gene: -; V gene: TRBV14; clone size: many; CDR3 DNA: TGTGCCAGCAGCCAAGTTTTGGGGGAAGAAAAACTGTTTTTT; CDR3 protein: CASSQVLGEEKLFF
J gene: TRBJ2-3; D gene: -; V gene: TRBV24-1; clone size: many; CDR3 DNA: TGTGCCACCAGTGACAGACGAGATACGCAGTATTTT; CDR3 protein: CATSDRRDTQYF
J gene: TRBJ2-7; D gene: TRBD2; V gene: TRBV7-2; clone size: many; CDR3 DNA: TGTGCCAGCAGCTTAGCGGGGGTAGCGGGCGCCTACGAGCAGTACTTC; CDR3 protein: CASSLAGVAGAYEQYF
J gene: TRBJ1-6; D gene: TRBD1; V gene: TRBV28; clone size: -; CDR3 DNA: TGTGCCAGCAGTTCCCCGGGACAGCCTAATTCACCCCTCCACTTT; CDR3 protein: CASSSPGQPNSPLHF
J gene: TRBJ2-6; D gene: TRBD1; V gene: TRBV20-1; clone size: many; CDR3 DNA: TGCAGTGCCCCAGGGGGCGCTTTGGGGGCCAACGTCCTGACTTTC; CDR3 protein: CSAPGGALGANVLTF
J gene: TRBJ2-3; D gene: TRBD1; V gene: TRBV13; clone size: many; CDR3 DNA: TGTGCCAGCAGCCTTGGACAGGAGACAGATACGCAGTATTTT; CDR3 protein: CASSLGQETDTQYF
J gene: TRBJ2-1; D gene: -; V gene: TRBV28; clone size: many; CDR3 DNA: TGTGCCAGCAGTTTCGGTAGTGCGGGTAGCAATGAGCAGTTCTTC; CDR3 protein: CASSFGSAGSNEQFF
J gene: TRBJ2-7; D gene: -; V gene: TRBV5-6; clone size: -; CDR3 DNA: TGTGCCAGCAGCCCGCCCCACGAGCAGTACTTC; CDR3 protein: CASSPPHEQYF
J gene: TRBJ2-3; D gene: -; V gene: TRBV29-1; clone size: many; CDR3 DNA: TGCAGCGTCCCAAATTCACAGTATTTT; CDR3 protein: CSVPNSQYF
J gene: TRBJ1-2; D gene: -; V gene: TRBV4-1; clone size: many; CDR3 DNA: TGCGCCAGCAGCCAAGAGGAGGGGAGGTATGGCTACACCTTC; CDR3 protein: CASSQEEGRYGYTF
J gene: TRBJ2-7; D gene: -; V gene: TRBV4-1; clone size: many; CDR3 DNA: TGCGCCAGCAGCCAGATCGGGACGGCATCCTACGAGCAGTACTTC; CDR3 protein: CASSQIGTASYEQYF
J gene: TRBJ2-7; D gene: TRBD1; V gene: TRBV29-1; clone size: -; CDR3 DNA: TGCAGCGTCACAAACAGGGGAGCCTACGAGCAGTACTTC; CDR3 protein: CSVTNRGAYEQYF
J gene: TRBJ2-7; D gene: TRBD2; V gene: TRBV28; clone size: many; CDR3 DNA: TGTGCCAGCAGTTTATCGGGGGGGGCCCGAAAGGACGAGCAGTACTTC; CDR3 protein: CASSLSGGARKDEQYF
J gene: TRBJ2-4; D gene: -; V gene: TRBV2; clone size: -; CDR3 DNA: TGTGCCAGCAGTGAATTGTCGAGAGGACCAAACATTCAGTACTTC; CDR3 protein: CASSELSRGPNIQYF
J gene: TRBJ2-3; D gene: TRBD2; V gene: TRBV20-1; clone size: many; CDR3 DNA: TGCAGTGCTAGAGCCCGGGGGGGGCGTTATAGCACAGATACGCAGTATTTT; CDR3 protein: CSARARGGRYSTDTQYF
J gene: TRBJ2-5; D gene: -; V gene: TRBV21-1; clone size: many; CDR3 DNA: TGTGCCAGCAGTAAAAATAGCGGGAAGGAGACCCAGTACTTC; CDR3 protein: CASSKNSGKETQYF
J gene: TRBJ2-7; D gene: TRBD1; V gene: TRBV6-2/TRBV6-3; clone size: many; CDR3 DNA: TGTGCCAGCAGTCTAACAGGGGGGTATAGGGACGAGCAGTACTTC; CDR3 protein: CASSLTGGYRDEQYF
J gene: TRBJ1-5; D gene: -; V gene: TRBV3-1; clone size: many; CDR3 DNA: TGTGCCAGCAGCCAAGATTACTATCAGCCCCAGCATTTT; CDR3 protein: CASSQDYYQPQHF
J gene: TRBJ2-1; D gene: -; V gene: TRBV20-1; clone size: many; CDR3 DNA: TGCAGTGCTAGAGATCGAAGCGGGCAAAGCTCCTACAATGAGCAGTTCTTC; CDR3 protein: CSARDRSGQSSYNEQFF
J gene: TRBJ1-2; D gene: TRBD1; V gene: TRBV29-1; clone size: many; CDR3 DNA: TGCAGCGTGGAGACAGGGGGTGGAGGCTACACCTTC; CDR3 protein: CSVETGGGGYTF
J gene: TRBJ2-6; D gene: -; V gene: TRBV7-2; clone size: many; CDR3 DNA: TGTGCCAGCAGCTTAACGTTCTCTGGGGCCAACGTCCTGACTTTC; CDR3 protein: CASSLTFSGANVLTF
J gene: TRBJ2-5; D gene: -; V gene: TRBV7-9; clone size: -; CDR3 DNA: TGTGCCAGCAGCGAAGGGGCAAGTCAAGAGACCCAGTACTTC; CDR3 protein: CASSEGASQETQYF
J gene: TRBJ1-1; D gene: -; V gene: TRBV11-2; clone size: many; CDR3 DNA: TGTGCCAGCAGCTTGGGGGGCGCGATGACCGCTTTCTTT; CDR3 protein: CASSLGGAMTAFF
J gene: TRBJ2-3; D gene: TRBD2; V gene: TRBV7-2; clone size: many; CDR3 DNA: TGTGCCAGCAGCCCGAGACTAGCGGGTGCTAGCACAGATACGCAGTATTTT; CDR3 protein: CASSPRLAGASTDTQYF
J gene: TRBJ1-1; D gene: -; V gene: TRBV28; clone size: many; CDR3 DNA: TGTGCCACCCAGCCATTGATGGGGGGCCTGACTGAAGCTTTCTTT; CDR3 protein: CATQPLMGGLTEAFF
J gene: TRBJ2-3; D gene: -; V gene: TRBV10-2; clone size: -; CDR3 DNA: TGCGCCAGCGGTACAGACACGGGGAACCCTACCCCAGATACGCAGTATTTT; CDR3 protein: CASGTDTGNPTPDTQYF
J gene: TRBJ2-2; D gene: TRBD2; V gene: TRBV6-4; clone size: many; CDR3 DNA: TGTGCCAGCAGTGAGACTAGCGGGAACACCGGGGAGCTGTTTTTT; CDR3 protein: CASSETSGNTGELFF
J gene: TRBJ2-1; D gene: TRBD2; V gene: TRBV4-3; clone size: few; CDR3 DNA: TGCGCCAGCAGCCGAACCGGGACTAGCGGGGGAGCGGTATACAATGAGCAGTTCTTC; CDR3 protein: CASSRTGTSGGAVYNEQFF
J gene: TRBJ2-1; D gene: TRBD1; V gene: TRBV28; clone size: many; CDR3 DNA: TGTGCCAGCAGTGCGGGACAGGAGTACAATGAGCAGTTCTTC; CDR3 protein: CASSAGQEYNEQFF
J gene: TRBJ2-5; D gene: -; V gene: TRBV28; clone size: -; CDR3 DNA: TGTGCCAGCAGTTTATGGGGACGTTACCAAGAGACCCAGTACTTC; CDR3 protein: CASSLWGRYQETQYF
J gene: TRBJ2-1; D gene: -; V gene: TRBV5-1; clone size: few; CDR3 DNA: TGCGCCAGCACCCAGGACCCTGCGGGTCGCAACAATGAGCAGTTCTTC; CDR3 protein: CASTQDPAGRNNEQFF
J gene: TRBJ1-4; D gene: -; V gene: TRBV9; clone size: many; CDR3 DNA: TGTGCCAGCAGCGTGGGTGGGATCGGTGCAACTAATGAAAAACTGTTTTTT; CDR3 protein: CASSVGGIGATNEKLFF
J gene: TRBJ2-4; D gene: TRBD1; V gene: TRBV19; clone size: many; CDR3 DNA: TGTGCCAGTAGTACTCGGACAGGGGATGTGTTTGTCAAAAACATTCAGTACTTC; CDR3 protein: CASSTRTGDVFVKNIQYF
J gene: TRBJ1-5; D gene: -; V gene: TRBV30; clone size: many; CDR3 DNA: TGTGCCTCAGCGGACAGCCACAATCAGCCCCAGCATTTT; CDR3 protein: CASADSHNQPQHF
J gene: TRBJ2-5; D gene: -; V gene: TRBV28; clone size: few; CDR3 DNA: TGTGCCAGCAGTCCCATCGCAGGGCCGGAGACCCAGTACTTC; CDR3 protein: CASSPIAGPETQYF
J gene: TRBJ1-5; D gene: TRBD1; V gene: TRBV7-2; clone size: many; CDR3 DNA: TGTGCCAGTGATCAGGGGGTGTGGAATCAGCCCCAGCATTTT; CDR3 protein: CASDQGVWNQPQHF
J gene: TRBJ2-3; D gene: -; V gene: TRBV3-1; clone size: many; CDR3 DNA: TGTGCCAGCAGCCAAAACGCAGCGGCGCTACCCACAGATACGCAGTATTTT; CDR3 protein: CASSQNAAALPTDTQYF
J gene: TRBJ2-7; D gene: -; V gene: TRBV24-1; clone size: many; CDR3 DNA: TGTGCCACCAGTGATCCAACTGCGAGCTCCTACGAGCAGTACTTC; CDR3 protein: CATSDPTASSYEQYF
J gene: TRBJ2-3; D gene: TRBD2; V gene: TRBV9; clone size: many; CDR3 DNA: TGTGCCAGCAGCGTAGAAGGCGGGGGGTACACAGATACGCAGTATTTT; CDR3 protein: CASSVEGGGYTDTQYF
J gene: TRBJ2-4; D gene: TRBD2; V gene: TRBV19; clone size: many; CDR3 DNA: TGTGCCAGTAGTATAGAATCGGCAAGCGGGGTCAAACTAGCCAAAAACATTCAGTACTTC; CDR3 protein: CASSIESASGVKLAKNIQYF
J gene: TRBJ2-1; D gene: TRBD2; V gene: TRBV11-2; clone size: many; CDR3 DNA: TGTGCCAGCAGCGCCCTACTAGCGGGAGGGCCTCGTGAGCAGTTCTTC; CDR3 protein: CASSALLAGGPREQFF
J gene: TRBJ1-5; D gene: TRBD1; V gene: TRBV27; clone size: few; CDR3 DNA: TGTGCCAGCAGCCCGACAGGGAGCAATCAGCCCCAGCATTTT; CDR3 protein: CASSPTGSNQPQHF
J gene: TRBJ2-1; D gene: TRBD1; V gene: TRBV23-1; clone size: many; CDR3 DNA: TGCGCCAGCAGTCAGGGACAGGACATCAATGAGCAGTTCTTC; CDR3 protein: CASSQGQDINEQFF
J gene: TRBJ2-1; D gene: -; V gene: TRBV7-8; clone size: -; CDR3 DNA: TGTGCCAGCAGCTTCGACTCCTTCCCCTCTAATGAGCAGTTCTTC; CDR3 protein: CASSFDSFPSNEQFF
J gene: TRBJ1-5; D gene: TRBD1; V gene: TRBV2; clone size: many; CDR3 DNA: TGTGCCAGCAGTAGGACAGGGGTCAATCAGCCCCAGCATTTT; CDR3 protein: CASSRTGVNQPQHF
J gene: TRBJ2-2; D gene: -; V gene: TRBV19; clone size: many; CDR3 DNA: TGTGCCAGTAAGCCGGTATCTTCGGGCACCGGGGAGCTGTTTTTT; CDR3 protein: CASKPVSSGTGELFF
J gene: TRBJ2-5; D gene: TRBD2; V gene: TRBV12-3/TRBV12-4; clone size: many; CDR3 DNA: TGTGCCAGCAGCCCCCCGAGGGGAGGGCAAGAGACCCAGTACTTC; CDR3 protein: CASSPPRGGQETQYF
J gene: TRBJ1-3; D gene: -; V gene: TRBV29-1; clone size: many; CDR3 DNA: TGCAGCGTTGGAGGCAGCTCTGGAAACACCATATATTTT; CDR3 protein: CSVGGSSGNTIYF
J gene: TRBJ1-1; D gene: -; V gene: TRBV18; clone size: many; CDR3 DNA: TGTGCCAGCTCACCAAGGGGGATGAACACTGAAGCTTTCTTT; CDR3 protein: CASSPRGMNTEAFF
J gene: TRBJ1-4; D gene: -; V gene: TRBV15; clone size: -; CDR3 DNA: TGTGCCACCAGCAGAGATGGCGGTCGGGGCACCCATCCTAATGAAAAACTGTTTTTT; CDR3 protein: CATSRDGGRGTHPNEKLFF
J gene: TRBJ2-3; D gene: TRBD2; V gene: TRBV7-2; clone size: -; CDR3 DNA: TGTGCCAGCAGCCTTAGCGGGGGGGGCGGGGCAGATACGCAGTATTTT; CDR3 protein: CASSLSGGGGADTQYF
J gene: TRBJ2-3; D gene: -; V gene: TRBV4-1; clone size: many; CDR3 DNA: TGCGCCAGCAGCCGGTTCGATACGCAGTATTTT; CDR3 protein: CASSRFDTQYF
J gene: TRBJ2-7; D gene: TRBD1; V gene: TRBV28; clone size: many; CDR3 DNA: TGTGCCAGCAGTTTAGGCGCCGGGACAGGGGGCTACGAGCAGTACTTC; CDR3 protein: CASSLGAGTGGYEQYF
J gene: TRBJ1-5; D gene: -; V gene: TRBV2; clone size: many; CDR3 DNA: TGTGCCAGCAGTGAGCCAAATCAGCCCCAGCATTTT; CDR3 protein: CASSEPNQPQHF